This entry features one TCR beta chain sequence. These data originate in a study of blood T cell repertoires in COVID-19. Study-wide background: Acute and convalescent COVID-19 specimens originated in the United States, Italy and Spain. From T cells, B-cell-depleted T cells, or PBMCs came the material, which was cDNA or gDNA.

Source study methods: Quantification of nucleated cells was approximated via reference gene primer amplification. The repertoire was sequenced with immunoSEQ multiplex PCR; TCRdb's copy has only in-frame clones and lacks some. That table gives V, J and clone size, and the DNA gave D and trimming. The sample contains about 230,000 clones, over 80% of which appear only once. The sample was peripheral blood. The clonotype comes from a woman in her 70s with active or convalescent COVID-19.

CDR3 in DNA: TGCGCCAGCAGCCGGTCGGGGACACCTCAAGAGACCCAGTACTTC. This encodes CASSRSGTPQETQYF. The V and J genes are TRBV5-1 and TRBJ2-5; TRBD1 is a possible D gene (6 bases). Per germline, CDR1 SGHRS and CDR2 YFSETQ. The V end lost 4 bases, the J end lost 2 bases, and 15 bases lay between the germline ends. This CDR3 contains 15 residues.